This T cell receptor beta chain derives from a study of blood T cell repertoires in COVID-19 (dated by TCRdb to the early 2020s). Describing the broader study: Samples from collaborators originated in the United States, Italy and Spain and spanned both the acute and convalescent phases of COVID-19. Samples were obtained from the ongoing ImmuneRACE study (first 160 participants) and from over a thousand subjects provided by 6 global collaborators. HLA class I and class II types, where available, came from metadata supplied by the sample provider rather than from assay-based typing. Nearly every sample came with metadata listing a de-identified subject ID, COVID-19 status, age in years and sex. Subjects who had been exposed to COVID-19, were actively infected with it, or had recovered from it provided the deeply sampled blood TCRbeta repertoires that made up the dataset. The repertoires were made available in a free public database intended to serve as a resource for research on the immune response to SARS-CoV-2. The prospective study material was composed of cDNA or gDNA derived from T cells, B-cell-depleted T cells, or PBMCs.

In Seattle, one collaborating source enrolled patients while the infection was active and tracked those patients longitudinally over the course of disease. Whole blood was collected in K2EDTA tubes by collaborating institutions according to the institutions' own protocols. For TCRbeta analysis, collaborator samples were shipped as frozen whole blood, as isolated PBMCs, or as DNA extracted from either sample type. A remark on this clone: Its target antigen remains unknown. No base quality values were provided; no much bigger clone lies one nucleotide off.

General conclusions and limits of the study: The amount of clinical and demographic metadata varied by source and participant and was provided uncurated.

The immunoSEQ Assay, a bias-controlled multiplex PCR, was used to amplify TCRbeta CDR3 regions from genomic DNA. In the paper's pipeline: The number of nucleated cells in each sample was estimated by amplification of reference gene primers within the assay. To quantify the absolute abundance of each unique TCRbeta CDR3 rearrangement, sequence reads were collapsed and filtered. For each sample, productive Simpson clonality was calculated as the square root of Simpson's diversity index across productive rearrangements. Held by TCRdb, this immuneACCESS table contains in-frame sequences only and omits some clones. Under half of the omission traces to an unresolved V gene where checked; the cause of the rest is unknown. That table is the source of V, J and clone size, and D and trimming were worked out from the DNA. Recorded for this sample are approximately 250,000 clones; around nine tenths of them occurred a single time. The ten most abundant clones make up 0.8% to 0.95% of the sample.

V is trimmed back by 5 bases and J by 2 bases, and the junction contains 8 bases that no gene match accounts for. Reading from cysteine to phenylalanine, the CDR3 counts 16 amino acids. The entry retains the CDR3 DNA only, 48 bases that are in frame from base 1. As encoded in the germline V gene (reference sequence), CDR1 is SEHNR while CDR2 is FQNEAQ. The rearranged segments are TRBV7-9 and TRBJ2-3; TRBD2 matches 9 bases in the middle. The sample was peripheral blood. The TCR was taken from a man aged 25-45 years with COVID-19, enrolled during active disease. The CDR3 in this case is CASSKMTSGYTDTQYF. The DNA sequence is given as TGTGCCAGCAGCAAAATGACTAGCGGCTACACAGATACGCAGTATTTT.